A single sample is the source of the 20 T cell receptor beta chains below, sequenced in a study of glioma-infiltrating T cells. Amplification of TCR alpha and beta CDR3 regions from RNA used iRepertoire nested multiplex PCR. TCRdb re-called the multiplex PCR reads through MiXCR, storing one row per CDR3 protein. There are around 170,000 distinct CDR3 sequences in the sample; over 40% occur only once, and 5% to 5.5% lies in the top ten. Input material: glioma tissue, nonneoplastic brain tissue, or PBMCs (not recorded which). The receptors here all came from a human donor with low-grade glioma or glioblastoma, undergoing nonglioma brain surgery, or in good health (not recorded which).

This clonotype turned up a few times. The CDR3 does not end in the conserved phenylalanine or tryptophan, so this is likely a read error. The gene calls are TRBV19 and TRBJ2-5, with D hard to call. Germline V CDR1 and CDR2: LNHDA, SQIVND (reference sequence). The CDR3 has 13 residues. Trimming left V 4 bases short and J 1 base short, with 7 bases between. Here the CDR3 reads CASSSRVQETQYL. The DNA for the CDR3 is TGTGCCAGTAGTAGTCGAGTCCAAGAGACCCAGTACTTA.

The V call is TRBV7-9, the J call TRBJ2-6; a possible D gene is TRBD1 (6 bases). The CDR3 length is 16 residues. Germline V gene sequence: CDR1 SEHNR, CDR2 FQNEAQ (reference sequence). V lost 4 bases and J lost 2, with 12 bases in between. CDR3 coding DNA: TGTGCCAGCAGCTCAAACACAGGGACTGGGGCCAACGTCCTGACTTTC. The encoded protein is CASSSNTGTGANVLTF.

The rearrangement joins TRBV4-2 to TRBJ2-1; 15 bases are shared with TRBD2. The CDR3 contains 17 residues. Germline lookup yields CDR1 LGHNA and CDR2 YNFKEQ. With 4 bases clipped from V and 7 bases from J, the junction kept 8 bases outside the gene matches. Written as DNA, the CDR3 is TGTGCCAGCAGCCCTGACCCGGGACTAGCGGGAGGAAATGAGCAGTTCTTC. This translates into CASSPDPGLAGGNEQFF.

The chain joins TRBV11-3 to TRBJ2-7; perhaps TRBD2 as D (5 bases). Germline CDR1 SGHNT, CDR2 YENEEA. Deletions cut 8 bases from V and 0 bases from J, with 11 bases between. This CDR3 contains 13 residues. The CDR3 bases are TGTGCCAGCGACGGGATAAACTCCTACGAGCAGTACTTC. Amino acids: CASDGINSYEQYF. Variable domain in full (rest from reference TRBV11-3 and TRBJ2-7): EAGVVQSPRYKIIEKKQPVAFWCNPISGHNTLYWYLQNLGQGPELLIRYENEEAVDDSQLPKDRFSAERLKGVDSTLKIQPAELGDSAVYLCASDGINSYEQYFGPGTRLTVT.

This clonotype was recorded at least ten times. The chain links TRBV15 to TRBJ2-1; no reliable D call. The CDR3 is 12 residues long. CDR1 is LNHNV and CDR2 is YYDKDF in the germline V gene (reference sequence). V was pared by 0 bases and J by 12 bases, with 9 bases between. The CDR3 nucleotides are TGTGCCACCAGCAGAGATGGTATGGGGCAGTTCTTC. Amino acids: CATSRDGMGQFF.

This clonotype was counted a few times. The chain employs TRBV7-2 and TRBJ2-5, with 9 bases identical to TRBD1. The CDR3 runs 16 residues. Trimming cost V 5 bases and J 4 bases; bases outside gene matches: 11. CDR1 SGHTA and CDR2 FQGNSA come from the germline V gene. The CDR3: CASSPSGTGFGETQYF. The CDR3 bases are TGTGCCAGCAGCCCCTCCGGGACAGGGTTTGGAGAGACCCAGTACTTC. The full variable domain, with the rest looked up from reference TRBV7-2 and TRBJ2-5, is GAGVSQSPSNKVTEKGKDVELRCDPISGHTALYWYRQSLGQGLEFLIYFQGNSAPDKSGLPSDRFSAERTGGSVSTLTIQRTQQEDSAVYLCASSPSGTGFGETQYFGPGTRLLVL.

The rearrangement links TRBV5-4 to TRBJ2-1, with TRBD2 matching 15 bases. With 2 bases clipped from V and 12 bases from J, the junction kept 6 bases outside the gene matches. The CDR3 sequence is 15 residues long. The V gene's germline CDR1 is SGHNT and CDR2 YYREEE (reference sequence). In DNA form, the CDR3 reads TGTGCCAGCAGCTTACCGGGACTAGCGGGAGGTCCGCAGTTCTTC. Protein product: CASSLPGLAGGPQFF.

Regarding this clonotype: This may come from a read error, since a much larger clone is one base off. The chain joins TRBV28 to TRBJ1-5, with D unresolved. Per germline, CDR1 MDHEN and CDR2 SYDVKM. The length of the CDR3 is 12 residues. The CDR3 loop reads CAAKVDNQPKHF. DNA of the CDR3: TGTGCCGCGAAGGTAGACAATCAGCCCAAGCATTTT.

Worth noting for this clonotype: One end of the junction does not line up with germline, which may come from a read error. The V gene is TRBV19, the J gene TRBJ1-1; D may be TRBD1 (6 bases). The length of the CDR3 is 13 residues. From germline, CDR1 is LNHDA and CDR2 SQIVND (reference sequence). DNA of the CDR3: TGTGCCAGTAGTATTGGGGGGCGCGCAGAAGGTTTCTTT. Translation: CASSIGGRAEGFF.

A note on this clonotype: One junction end disagrees with the germline gene, perhaps due to a read error. The chain uses TRBV28 and TRBJ1-5; D may be TRBD1 (5 bases). Germline V gives CDR1 MDHEN, CDR2 SYDVKM. The length of the CDR3 is 15 residues. CDR3 in amino acids: CASSHPRAVNQPQHF. The CDR3 bases are TGTGCCAGCAGCCACCCCAGGGCGGTCAATCAGCCACAGCATTTT. Combining the CDR3 with reference TRBV28 and TRBJ1-5 gives the whole variable domain DVKVTQSSRYLVKRTGEKVFLECVQDMDHENMFWYRQDPGLGLRLIYFSYDVKMKEKGDIPEGYSVSREKKERFSLILESASTNQTSMYLCASSHPRAVNQPQHFGDGTRLSIL.

Worth noting for this clonotype: A much larger clone lies a single base off, so this may be a read error. The chain carries TRBV27 and TRBJ2-5, with D perhaps matching TRBD1 (6 bases). Germline CDR1 is MNHEY and CDR2 is SMNVEV (reference sequence). This CDR3 is 14 amino acids long. The V end was cut by 0 bases, the J end by 6 bases, with 11 bases between. CDR3 sequence: CASSLSIRGKTQYF. In DNA form, the CDR3 reads TGTGCCAGCAGTTTATCGATCAGGGGTAAGACCCAGTACTTC.

The J gene is TRBJ2-7, the V gene TRBV10-3, with unresolved D. V shed 4 bases and J shed 9 bases, with 16 bases lying between them. The germline gives CDR1 ENHRY, CDR2 SYGVKD. There are 13 residues in the CDR3. CDR3 bases: TGTGCCATCAGTGGGCCGGGCTCCTCGTGGCAGTACTTC. Translation gives CAISGPGSSWQYF.

V is TRBV7-4 and J is TRBJ1-5; D is ambiguous. This CDR3 region has 15 residues. V dropped 3 bases and J dropped 1 base, with 10 bases sitting between them. CDR1 and CDR2 from the germline V gene are SGHVT and SQSDAQ. CDR3 region: CASSLRGESNQPQHF. In nucleotides, the CDR3 is TGTGCCAGCAGCTTGAGAGGCGAGAGCAATCAGCCCCAGCATTTT.

This clonotype was counted ten times or more. V is TRBV28 and J is TRBJ1-6; 7 bases map to TRBD1. V gave up 2 bases and J gave up 10 bases; unmatched junction bases: 5. The CDR3 spans 14 residues. The germline CDR1 and CDR2 sequences are MDHEN and SYDVKM. CDR3 residues: CASSLRQGHSPLHF. The CDR3 bases are TGTGCCAGCAGTTTACGACAGGGACACTCACCCCTCCACTTT.

This clonotype appeared many times. V gene TRBV6-2 or TRBV6-3 combines with J gene TRBJ2-2; D unclear. Germline V gene sequence: CDR1 MNHEY, CDR2 SVGEGT. The CDR3 has 15 amino acids. V gave up 2 bases and J gave up 5 bases, with 12 bases separating them. In DNA form, the CDR3 reads TGTGCCAGCAGTTACAGCAGGAGTTTTACCGGGGAGCTGTTTTTT. Translation gives CASSYSRSFTGELFF.

On this clonotype: A single base separates this from a much larger clone, so it may be a read error. The rearrangement uses TRBV20-1 and TRBJ2-5; tentatively, D is TRBD1 (6 bases). This CDR3 contains 12 residues. Germline CDR1 and CDR2: DFQATT and SNEGSKA (reference sequence). Here the CDR3 reads CSAEQGLETRYF. The CDR3 nucleotides read TGCAGTGCAGAACAGGGATTGGAGACCCGGTACTTC.

A note on this clonotype: A much more abundant neighbour one base away suggests this may be a read error. The V and J genes are TRBV7-8 and TRBJ2-3; a possible D gene is TRBD2 (6 bases). The CDR3 contains 15 residues. The germline CDR1 and CDR2 sequences are SGHVS and FQNEAQ. CDR3 in amino acids: CASRSTGVLTDTKYF. The CDR3 DNA reads TGTGCCAGCAGGTCAACGGGGGTTCTCACAGATACGAAGTATTTT. The complete variable domain, with remaining parts taken from reference TRBV7-8 and TRBJ2-3, reads GAGVSQSPRYKVAKRGQDVALRCDPISGHVSLFWYQQALGQGPEFLTYFQNEAQLDKSGLPSDRFFAERPEGSVSTLKIQRTQQEDSAVYLCASRSTGVLTDTKYFGPGTRLTVL.

The chain combines TRBV4-1 with TRBJ1-5, with D perhaps matching TRBD1 (5 bases). Germline V gene sequence: CDR1 MGHRA, CDR2 YSYEKL. V lost 3 bases, J lost 6 bases, and 27 bases lay in between. The CDR3 is made up of 19 amino acids. CDR3 sequence reads: CASSQERRKSRGEPQPQHF. CDR3 bases: TGCGCCAGCAGCCAGGAACGACGCAAGTCGAGAGGGGAGCCTCAGCCCCAGCATTTT.

Notes on this clonotype: Mismatch with germline at one junction end may stem from a read error. The rearrangement uses TRBV12-5 and TRBJ2-1, with no clear D. The CDR3 spans 14 residues. Germline V lookup: CDR1 LGHNT, CDR2 FRNRAP. This CDR3 reads CASGLDYERNEKFF. The CDR3 nucleotides read TGTGCTAGTGGTTTGGATTATGAAAGGAATGAGAAGTTCTTC.

This clonotype was detected ten times or more. The chain combines TRBV5-1 with TRBJ2-7; D is ambiguous. V lost 0 bases and J 7 bases, leaving 5 bases between the germline ends. This CDR3 spans 11 amino acids. CDR1 SGHRS and CDR2 YFSETQ come from the germline V gene. The CDR3 DNA reads as TGCGCCAGCAGCTTGGTAGGAGAGCAGTACTTC. This sequence encodes CASSLVGEQYF.